These T cell receptor beta chains were read from a single sample in a study of radiotherapy plus CTLA-4 blockade in lung cancer. The repertoire was sequenced with immunoSEQ multiplex PCR; TCRdb's copy has only in-frame clones and lacks some. The sample holds around 80,000 clones, around 79% seen once. Sequencing was performed on peripheral blood, taken from a patient treated with radiotherapy plus ipilimumab. The source of these receptors is a human donor with non-small cell lung cancer whose response to radiotherapy plus ipilimumab could not be evaluated. Some clones in this sample may be carry-over from other donors' samples. Both conserved end residues are part of each CDR3.

TRBV19,TRBJ2-4,CASSPYRAVLQNIQYF
TRBV5-1,TRBJ2-3,CASSGQGATDTQYF
TRBV27,TRBJ2-1,CASSLEQGALYEQFF
TRBV7-2,TRBJ2-2,CASSLGTSGGAGELFF
TRBV7-9,TRBJ2-2,CASSLMGQGYLGELFF
TRBV5-1,TRBJ2-2,CASSLQGADTGELFF
TRBV7-8,TRBJ2-7,CASSDGLAGVEQYF
TRBV30,TRBJ1-5,CAWRGQGGHQPQHF
TRBV10-3,TRBJ2-3,CAISESNTGDTQYF
TRBV4-1,TRBJ1-1,CASSQTGETEAFF
TRBV5-1,TRBJ2-3,CASRSLAGGSTDTQYF
TRBV7-7,TRBJ2-7,CASSATTGDYEQYF
TRBV7-2,TRBJ2-1,CASSLVYWDSSNEQFF
TRBV7-2,TRBJ1-1,CASSLWPQGNTEAFF
TRBV6-4,TRBJ2-5,CASSPSGEETQYF
TRBV19,TRBJ1-2,CASSDTGNYGYTF
TRBV12-5,TRBJ1-5,CASGQGESQPQHF
TRBV5-1,TRBJ2-5,CASSLYRDQETQYF
TRBV6-5,TRBJ2-3,CASSYSGSRVDTQYF
TRBV28,TRBJ2-7,CASRGLYEQYF
TRBV19,TRBJ2-7,CASRSSGAYEQYF
TRBV4-1,TRBJ1-2,CASSQDLQGRGPNYGYTF
TRBV6-1,TRBJ2-7,CASSKTGGAYEQYF